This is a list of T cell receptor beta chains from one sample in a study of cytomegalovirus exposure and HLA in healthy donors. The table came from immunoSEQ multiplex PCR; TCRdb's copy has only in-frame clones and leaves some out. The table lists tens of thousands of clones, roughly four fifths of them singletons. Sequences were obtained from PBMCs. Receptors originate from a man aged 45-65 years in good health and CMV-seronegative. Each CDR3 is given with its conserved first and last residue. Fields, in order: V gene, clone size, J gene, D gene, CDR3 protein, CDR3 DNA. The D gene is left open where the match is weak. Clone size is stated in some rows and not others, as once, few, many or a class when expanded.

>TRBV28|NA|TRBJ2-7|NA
CASSLGQRSEQYF
TGTGCCAGCAGTCTTGGACAGCGCTCCGAGCAGTACTTC
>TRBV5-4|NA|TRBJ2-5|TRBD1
CASSRDRGLEETQYF
TGTGCCAGCAGCAGGGACAGGGGGCTTGAGGAGACCCAGTACTTC
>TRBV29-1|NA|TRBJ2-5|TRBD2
CSVEDPGGGETQYF
TGCAGCGTTGAAGATCCGGGAGGAGGGGAGACCCAGTACTTC
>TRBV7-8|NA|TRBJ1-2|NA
CASSLVGGAGYTF
TGTGCCAGCAGCTTAGTGGGGGGGGCGGGCTACACCTTC
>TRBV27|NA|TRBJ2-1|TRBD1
CASSLVAGGSYNEQFF
TGTGCCAGCAGTTTGGTAGCAGGGGGCTCCTACAATGAGCAGTTCTTC
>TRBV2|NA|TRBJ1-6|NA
CASTINGQRSPLHF
TGTGCCAGCACCATAAATGGACAGAGATCACCCCTCCACTTT
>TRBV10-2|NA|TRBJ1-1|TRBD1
CASGGTGVTEAFF
TGCGCCAGCGGGGGGACAGGGGTGACTGAAGCTTTCTTT
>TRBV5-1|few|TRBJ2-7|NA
CASSKDTAYGYEQYF
TGCGCCAGCAGCAAAGACACGGCGTACGGCTACGAGCAGTACTTC
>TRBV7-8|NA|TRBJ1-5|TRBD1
CASSMGQGWNQPQHF
TGTGCCAGCAGCATGGGACAGGGCTGGAATCAGCCCCAGCATTTT
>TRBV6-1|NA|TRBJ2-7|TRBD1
CASSRRTGGDEQYF
TGTGCCAGCAGTCGCCGGACAGGGGGGGACGAGCAGTACTTC
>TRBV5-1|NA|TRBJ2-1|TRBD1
CASSLVDTGAEQFF
TGCGCCAGCAGCTTGGTGGACACAGGGGCTGAGCAGTTCTTC
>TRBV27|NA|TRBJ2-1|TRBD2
CASSFGGLANEQFF
TGTGCCAGCAGTTTCGGGGGACTAGCTAATGAGCAGTTCTTC
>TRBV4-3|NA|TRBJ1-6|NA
CASSSANSPLHF
TGCGCCAGCAGCTCTGCGAATTCACCCCTCCACTTT
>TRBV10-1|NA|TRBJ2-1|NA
CASSDQGFPYNEQFF
TGCGCCAGCAGTGACCAGGGCTTCCCTTACAATGAGCAGTTCTTC
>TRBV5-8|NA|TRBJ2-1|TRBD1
CASSDGQGVGDEQFF
TGTGCCAGCAGCGACGGACAGGGGGTTGGAGATGAGCAGTTCTTC
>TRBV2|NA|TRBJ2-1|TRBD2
CASSDKRGGSYNEQFF
TGTGCCAGCAGTGATAAGCGGGGGGGCTCCTACAATGAGCAGTTCTTC
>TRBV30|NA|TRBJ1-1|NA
CAWSGAVTNTEAFF
TGTGCCTGGAGTGGGGCCGTGACGAACACTGAAGCTTTCTTT
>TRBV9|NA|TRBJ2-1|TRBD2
CASSVGKGRGGRSYNEQFF
TGTGCCAGCAGCGTAGGTAAGGGGCGGGGGGGCCGTTCCTACAATGAGCAGTTCTTC
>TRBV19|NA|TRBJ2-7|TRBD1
CASSIGGQGAHEQYF
TGTGCCAGTAGTATTGGGGGTCAGGGGGCCCACGAGCAGTACTTC
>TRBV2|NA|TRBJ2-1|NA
CASSRDTSYNEQFF
TGTGCCAGCAGCCGGGACACCTCCTACAATGAGCAGTTCTTC
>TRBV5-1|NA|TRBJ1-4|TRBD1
CASRQVIGTGGEKLFF
TGCGCCAGCAGACAAGTAATCGGGACAGGGGGTGAAAAACTGTTTTTT
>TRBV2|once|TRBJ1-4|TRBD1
CASSFGLQGRVEKLFF
TGTGCCAGCAGTTTCGGTCTACAGGGGCGCGTTGAAAAACTGTTTTTT
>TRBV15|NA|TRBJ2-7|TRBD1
CATSRDRRTGGSYEQYF
TGTGCCACCAGCAGAGATCGGAGGACAGGCGGTTCCTACGAGCAGTACTTC
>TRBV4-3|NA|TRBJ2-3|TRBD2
CASRLRGGTDTQYF
TGCGCCAGCCGCCTCCGGGGGGGCACAGATACGCAGTATTTT
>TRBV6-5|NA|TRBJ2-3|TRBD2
CASSFRDYTDTQYF
TGTGCCAGCAGTTTCCGGGACTACACAGATACGCAGTATTTT
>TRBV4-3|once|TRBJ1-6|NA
CASSQFGGDSPLHF
TGCGCCAGCAGCCAATTCGGGGGAGATTCACCCCTCCACTTT
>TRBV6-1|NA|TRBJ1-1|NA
CASSEALFTEDYTEAFF
TGTGCCAGCAGTGAAGCTTTGTTTACAGAAGATTACACTGAAGCTTTCTTT
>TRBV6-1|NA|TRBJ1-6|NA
CASSEQMDSPLHF
TGTGCCAGCAGTGAACAGATGGATTCACCCCTCCACTTT
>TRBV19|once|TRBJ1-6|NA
CASRVVSSYNSPLHF
TGTGCCAGTAGGGTGGTGAGCTCCTATAATTCACCCCTCCATTTT
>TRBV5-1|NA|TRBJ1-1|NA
CASSLAILRGSGAEAFF
TGCGCCAGCAGCTTGGCCATACTGCGGGGGAGTGGTGCTGAAGCTTTCTTT
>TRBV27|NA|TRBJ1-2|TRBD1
CASSLTGTGLYGYTF
TGTGCCAGCAGTTTAACCGGGACAGGCCTCTATGGCTACACCTTC
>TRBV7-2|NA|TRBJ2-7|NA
CASSLKGHGEQYF
TGTGCCAGCAGCTTAAAGGGACATGGCGAGCAGTACTTC
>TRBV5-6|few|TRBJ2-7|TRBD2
CASRPPGQGLAGSYEQYF
TGTGCCAGCCGCCCCCCTGGCCAAGGACTAGCGGGGAGCTACGAGCAGTACTTC
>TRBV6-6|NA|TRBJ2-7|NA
CASSYPTELTYEQYF
TGTGCCAGCAGTTACCCGACTGAGCTCACCTACGAGCAGTACTTC
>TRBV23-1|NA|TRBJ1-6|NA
CASNLRLDNSPLHF
TGCGCCAGCAACCTGAGGTTGGATAATTCACCCCTCCACTTT